Described below is a single TCR beta chain sequence and its context. Its cognate antigen is unknown. RNA was extracted and reverse transcribed into cDNA as the sequencing template. Here immunoSEQ multiplex PCR was the method, and the copy in TCRdb shows in-frame clones only, minus some. The data show about 140,000 clones, around 86% seen once. There are 20 residues in the CDR3. Unmatched junction bases numbered 13, after V lost 3 bases and J lost 0 bases. CDR1 is SGHRS, CDR2 YFSETQ, per germline. The treatment denotes: oral pan-JAK inhibitor, 5-10 mg twice daily. The data originate from a study of CD8+ T cells in alopecia areata. The study's findings and limits: Affected scalp, especially in alopecia totalis/universalis, had a higher clonality than normal scalp did.

This rearrangement joins TRBV5-1 to TRBJ2-7; 15 nucleotides align to TRBD2. The specimen comprised CD8+ T cells sorted from blood, sampled at week 4, from a patient treated with tofacitinib. This sequence originates from a human donor with alopecia areata. This CDR3 reads CASSSTRWTSGGEYSYEQYF. The CDR3 coding sequence is TGCGCCAGCAGCTCCACGAGATGGACTAGCGGGGGGGAATACTCCTACGAGCAGTACTTC.